This T cell receptor beta chain is from a study of metastatic and nonmetastatic thyroid tumors. Study details: Repertoire data that came from the blood and tumor or nodule tissue of malignant and benign thyroid patients were compared.

Germline V gene sequence: CDR1 MGHRA, CDR2 YSYEKL. J lost 4 bases, V lost 0 bases, and 3 bases had no gene match. CDR3 size: 16 residues. Findings and limits, study-wide: Versus benign nodules, malignant thyroid tumors reportedly had significantly higher TCR beta diversity, in blood and tumor.

Thyroid surgery was performed in patients who had received no treatment beforehand. TCRdb re-called the PCR reads through MiXCR. The sample holds about 10,000 clones, approximately 31% seen once. This clone has more than one count but fewer than ten. No antigen is known for it. Sequences were obtained from tumor tissue. V and J are TRBV4-1 and TRBJ1-2; TRBD1 matches 12 bases. This receptor was obtained from a female donor with papillary thyroid cancer or a benign thyroid nodule (not recorded which). Some clones in this sample may be carry-over from other donors' samples. CDR3 loop: CASSQDEGQGAYGYTF. DNA for the CDR3: TGCGCCAGCAGCCAAGATGAGGGACAGGGGGCCTATGGCTACACCTTC.